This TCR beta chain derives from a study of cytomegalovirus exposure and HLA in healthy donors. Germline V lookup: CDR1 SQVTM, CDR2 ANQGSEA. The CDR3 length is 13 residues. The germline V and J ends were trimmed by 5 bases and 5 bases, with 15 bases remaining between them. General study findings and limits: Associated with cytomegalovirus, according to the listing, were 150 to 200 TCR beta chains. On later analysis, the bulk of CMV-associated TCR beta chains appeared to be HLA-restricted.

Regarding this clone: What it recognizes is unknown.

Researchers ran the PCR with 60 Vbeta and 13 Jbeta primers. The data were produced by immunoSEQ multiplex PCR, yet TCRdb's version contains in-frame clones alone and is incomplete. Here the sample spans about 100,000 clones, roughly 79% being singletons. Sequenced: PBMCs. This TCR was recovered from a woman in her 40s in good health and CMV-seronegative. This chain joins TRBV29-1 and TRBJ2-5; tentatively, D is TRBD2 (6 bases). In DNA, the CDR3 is TGCAGCGTTAGCCTAGCGATTATGGAGACCCAGTACTTC. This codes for CSVSLAIMETQYF.